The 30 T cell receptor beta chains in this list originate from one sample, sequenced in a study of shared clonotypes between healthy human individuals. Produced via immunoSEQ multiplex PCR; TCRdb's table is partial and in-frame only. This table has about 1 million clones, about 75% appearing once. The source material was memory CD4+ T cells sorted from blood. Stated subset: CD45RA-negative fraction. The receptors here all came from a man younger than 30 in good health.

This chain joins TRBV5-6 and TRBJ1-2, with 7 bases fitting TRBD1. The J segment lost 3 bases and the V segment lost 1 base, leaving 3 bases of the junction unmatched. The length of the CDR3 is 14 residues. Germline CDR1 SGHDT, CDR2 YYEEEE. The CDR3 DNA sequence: TGTGCCAGCAGCTTGCACAGGGGCGACTATGGCTACACCTTC. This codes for CASSLHRGDYGYTF.

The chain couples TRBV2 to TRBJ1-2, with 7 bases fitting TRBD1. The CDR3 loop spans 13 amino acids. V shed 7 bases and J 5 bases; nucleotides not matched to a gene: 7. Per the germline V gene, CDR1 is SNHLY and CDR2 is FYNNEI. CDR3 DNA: TGTGCCAGCATCCCCGGGACAGCGTATGGCTACACCTTC. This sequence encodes CASIPGTAYGYTF. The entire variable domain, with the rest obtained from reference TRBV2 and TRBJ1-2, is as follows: EPEVTQTPSHQVTQMGQEVILRCVPISNHLYFYWYRQILGQKVEFLVSFYNNEISEKSEIFDDQFSVERPDGSNFTLKIRSTKLEDSAMYFCASIPGTAYGYTFGSGTRLTVV.

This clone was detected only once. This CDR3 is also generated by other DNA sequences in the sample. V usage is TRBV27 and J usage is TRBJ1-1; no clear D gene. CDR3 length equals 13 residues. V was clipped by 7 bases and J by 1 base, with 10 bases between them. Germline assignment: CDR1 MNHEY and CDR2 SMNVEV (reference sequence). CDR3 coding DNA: TGTGCCAGCACTAAGACGGGGAACACTGAAGCTTTCTTT. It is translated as CASTKTGNTEAFF.

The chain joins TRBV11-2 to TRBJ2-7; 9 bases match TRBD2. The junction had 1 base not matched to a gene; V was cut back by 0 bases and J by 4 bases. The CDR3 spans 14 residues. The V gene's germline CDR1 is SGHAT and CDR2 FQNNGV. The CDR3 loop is CASSLEAGGYEQYF. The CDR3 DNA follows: TGTGCCAGCAGCTTAGAGGCGGGAGGGTACGAGCAGTACTTC.

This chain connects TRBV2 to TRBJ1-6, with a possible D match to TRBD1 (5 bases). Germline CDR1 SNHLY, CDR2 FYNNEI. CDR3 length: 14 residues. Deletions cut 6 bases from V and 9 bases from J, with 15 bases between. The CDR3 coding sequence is TGTGCCAGCAGAACCGGGACTCCAACTTCACCCCTCCACTTT. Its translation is CASRTGTPTSPLHF.

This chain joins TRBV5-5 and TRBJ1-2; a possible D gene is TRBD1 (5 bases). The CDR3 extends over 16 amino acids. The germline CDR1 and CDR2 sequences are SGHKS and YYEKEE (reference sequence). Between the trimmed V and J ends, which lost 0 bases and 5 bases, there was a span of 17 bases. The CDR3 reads CASSLAEAGMKYGYTF. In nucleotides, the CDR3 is TGTGCCAGCAGCTTGGCGGAAGCAGGGATGAAATATGGCTACACCTTC.

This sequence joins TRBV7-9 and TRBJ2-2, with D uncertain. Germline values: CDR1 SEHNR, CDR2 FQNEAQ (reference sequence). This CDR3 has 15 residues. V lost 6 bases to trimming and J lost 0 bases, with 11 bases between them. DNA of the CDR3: TGTGCCAGCAGTTTTCGAGAGGCGAACACCGGGGAGCTGTTTTTT. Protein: CASSFREANTGELFF.

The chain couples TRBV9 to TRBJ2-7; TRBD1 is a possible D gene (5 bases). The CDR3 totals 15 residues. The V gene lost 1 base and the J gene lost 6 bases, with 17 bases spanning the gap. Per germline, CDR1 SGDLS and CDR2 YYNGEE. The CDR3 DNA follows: TGTGCCAGCAGCGTACTAGGGGAAGGTTTCGGCGAGCAGTACTTC. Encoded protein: CASSVLGEGFGEQYF.

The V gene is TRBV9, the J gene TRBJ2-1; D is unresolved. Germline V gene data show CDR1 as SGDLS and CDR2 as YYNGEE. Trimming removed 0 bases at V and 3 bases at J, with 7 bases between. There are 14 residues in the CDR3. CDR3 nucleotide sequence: TGTGCCAGCAGCGTAGCGAGTGGCTACAATGAGCAGTTCTTC. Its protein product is CASSVASGYNEQFF.

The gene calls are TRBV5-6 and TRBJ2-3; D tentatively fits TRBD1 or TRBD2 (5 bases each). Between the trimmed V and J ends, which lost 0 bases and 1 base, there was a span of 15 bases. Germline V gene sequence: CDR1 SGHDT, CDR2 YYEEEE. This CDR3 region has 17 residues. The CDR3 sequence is CASSLERGVGGTDTQYF. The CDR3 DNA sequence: TGTGCCAGCAGCTTGGAACGAGGGGTCGGGGGCACAGATACGCAGTATTTT.

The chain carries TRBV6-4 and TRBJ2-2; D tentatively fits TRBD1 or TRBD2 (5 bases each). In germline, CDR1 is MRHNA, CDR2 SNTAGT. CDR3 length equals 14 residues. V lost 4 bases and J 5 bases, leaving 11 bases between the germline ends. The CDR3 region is CASSARDGTGELFF. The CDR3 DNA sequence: TGTGCCAGCAGTGCCAGGGACGGGACCGGGGAGCTGTTTTTT.

The CDR3 region is CATSRGTGVRAFDGYTF. In nucleotides, the CDR3 is TGTGCCACCAGCAGAGGGACAGGGGTAAGGGCTTTTGATGGCTACACCTTC. This sequence joins TRBV15 and TRBJ1-2; 9 nucleotides align to TRBD1. Germline CDR1 is LNHNV and CDR2 is YYDKDF (reference sequence). V shed 1 base, J shed 6 bases, and the junction held 12 bases outside the gene matches. This CDR3 has 17 amino acids.

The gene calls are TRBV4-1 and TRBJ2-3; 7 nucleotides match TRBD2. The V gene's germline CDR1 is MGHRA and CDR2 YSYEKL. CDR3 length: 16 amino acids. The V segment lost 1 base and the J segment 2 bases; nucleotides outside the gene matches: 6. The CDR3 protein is CASSQGSSGNTDTQYF. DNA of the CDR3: TGCGCCAGCAGCCAAGGTTCTAGCGGTAACACAGATACGCAGTATTTT.

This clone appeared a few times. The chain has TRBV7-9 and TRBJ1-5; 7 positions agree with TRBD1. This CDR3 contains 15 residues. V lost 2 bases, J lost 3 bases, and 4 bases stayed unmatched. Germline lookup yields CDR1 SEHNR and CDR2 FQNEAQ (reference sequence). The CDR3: CASSLSGGFNQPQHF. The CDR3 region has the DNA TGTGCCAGCAGCTTATCAGGGGGATTCAATCAGCCCCAGCATTTT.

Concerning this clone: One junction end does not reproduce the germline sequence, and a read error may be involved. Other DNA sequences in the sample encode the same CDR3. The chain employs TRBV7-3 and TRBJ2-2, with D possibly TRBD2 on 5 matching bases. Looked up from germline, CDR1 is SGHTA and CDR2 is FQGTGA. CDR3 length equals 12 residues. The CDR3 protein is CASSSDTGELFF. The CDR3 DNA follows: TGTGCCAGCAGCTCTGACACCGGGGAGCTATTTTTT. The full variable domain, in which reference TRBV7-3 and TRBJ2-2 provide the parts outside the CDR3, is GAGVSQTPSNKVTEKGKYVELRCDPISGHTALYWYRQSLGQGPEFLIYFQGTGAADDSGLPNDRFFAVRPEGSVSTLKIQRTERGDSAVYLCASSSDTGELFFGEGSRLTVL.

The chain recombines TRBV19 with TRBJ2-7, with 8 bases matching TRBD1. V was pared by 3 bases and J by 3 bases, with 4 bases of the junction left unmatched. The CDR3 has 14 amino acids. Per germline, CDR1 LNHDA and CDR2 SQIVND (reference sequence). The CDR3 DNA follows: TGTGCCAGTAGTATCCAGGGGGCAGGCTACGAGCAGTACTTC. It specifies CASSIQGAGYEQYF.

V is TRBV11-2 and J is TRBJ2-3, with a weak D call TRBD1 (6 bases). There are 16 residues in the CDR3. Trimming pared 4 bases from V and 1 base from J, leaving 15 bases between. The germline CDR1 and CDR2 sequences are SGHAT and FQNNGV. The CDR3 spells CASSSHLGAGTDTQYF. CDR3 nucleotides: TGTGCCAGCAGCTCACATCTGGGGGCCGGCACAGATACGCAGTATTTT. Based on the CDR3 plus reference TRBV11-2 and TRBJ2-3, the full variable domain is EAGVAQSPRYKIIEKRQSVAFWCNPISGHATLYWYQQILGQGPKLLIQFQNNGVVDDSQLPKDRFSAERLKGVDSTLKIQPAKLEDSAVYLCASSSHLGAGTDTQYFGPGTRLTVL.

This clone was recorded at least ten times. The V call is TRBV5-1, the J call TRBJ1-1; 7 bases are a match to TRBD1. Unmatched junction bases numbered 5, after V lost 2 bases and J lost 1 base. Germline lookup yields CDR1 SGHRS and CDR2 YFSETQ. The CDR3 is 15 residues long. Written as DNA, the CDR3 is TGCGCCAGCAGCTTAGAGCGGACAGGGAACACTGAAGCTTTCTTT. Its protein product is CASSLERTGNTEAFF.

CDR3 bases: TGCGCCAGCAGCCATGTCGGGACAGGGACTGAAGCTTTCTTT. Protein product: CASSHVGTGTEAFF. The V call is TRBV4-3, the J call TRBJ1-1, with 9 nucleotides matching TRBD1. The CDR3 runs to 14 residues. Germline CDR1 is LGHNA and CDR2 is YSLEER. The J segment lost 5 bases and the V segment lost 3 bases, leaving 4 bases of the junction unmatched.

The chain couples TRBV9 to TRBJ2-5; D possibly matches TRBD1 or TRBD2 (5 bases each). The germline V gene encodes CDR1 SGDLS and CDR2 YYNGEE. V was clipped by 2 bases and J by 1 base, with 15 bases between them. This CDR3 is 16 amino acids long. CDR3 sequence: CASSVTVAGSQETQYF. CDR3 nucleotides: TGTGCCAGCAGCGTGACGGTGGCAGGGAGCCAAGAGACCCAGTACTTC.

CDR3 sequence: CASSSGPGEEGRTDTQYF. DNA of the CDR3: TGTGCCAGCAGCTCCGGCCCCGGCGAGGAGGGACGCACAGATACGCAGTATTTT. The chain carries TRBV13 and TRBJ2-3, with D maybe TRBD2 (6 bases). CDR1 and CDR2 from the germline V gene are PRHDT and FYEKMQ (reference sequence). The germline V and J ends were trimmed by 4 bases and 1 base, with 21 bases remaining between them. This CDR3 spans 18 amino acids.

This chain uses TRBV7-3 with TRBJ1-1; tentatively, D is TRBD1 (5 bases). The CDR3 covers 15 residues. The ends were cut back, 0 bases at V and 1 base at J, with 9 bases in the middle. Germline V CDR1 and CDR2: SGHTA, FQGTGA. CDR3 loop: CASSLTPGQNTEAFF. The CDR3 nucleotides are TGTGCCAGCAGCTTAACCCCCGGACAGAACACTGAAGCTTTCTTT.

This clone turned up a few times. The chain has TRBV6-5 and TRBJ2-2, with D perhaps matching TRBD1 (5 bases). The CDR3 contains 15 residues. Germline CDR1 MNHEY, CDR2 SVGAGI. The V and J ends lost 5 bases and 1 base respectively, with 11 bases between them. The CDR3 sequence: CASSRPQGNTGELFF. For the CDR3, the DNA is TGTGCCAGCAGTCGACCGCAGGGGAACACCGGGGAGCTGTTTTTT.

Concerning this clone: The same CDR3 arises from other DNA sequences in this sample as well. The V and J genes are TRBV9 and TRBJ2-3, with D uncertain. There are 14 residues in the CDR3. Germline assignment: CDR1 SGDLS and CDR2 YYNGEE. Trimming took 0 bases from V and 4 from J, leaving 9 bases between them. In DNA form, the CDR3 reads TGTGCCAGCAGCGTAGTTTCCCAGGCAGATACGCAGTATTTT. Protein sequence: CASSVVSQADTQYF.

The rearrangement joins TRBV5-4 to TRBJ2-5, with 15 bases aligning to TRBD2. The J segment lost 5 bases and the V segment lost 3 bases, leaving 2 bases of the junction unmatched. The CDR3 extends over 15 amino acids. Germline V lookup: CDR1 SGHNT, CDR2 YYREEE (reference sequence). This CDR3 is CASSWTSGRGETQYF. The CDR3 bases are TGTGCCAGCAGCTGGACTAGCGGGAGGGGGGAGACCCAGTACTTC.

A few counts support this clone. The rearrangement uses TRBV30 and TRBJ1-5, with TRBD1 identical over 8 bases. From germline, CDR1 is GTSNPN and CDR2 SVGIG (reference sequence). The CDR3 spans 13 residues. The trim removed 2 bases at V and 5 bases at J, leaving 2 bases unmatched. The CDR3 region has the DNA TGTGCCTGGAGTAACAGGGGGGATCAGCCCCAGCATTTT. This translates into CAWSNRGDQPQHF.

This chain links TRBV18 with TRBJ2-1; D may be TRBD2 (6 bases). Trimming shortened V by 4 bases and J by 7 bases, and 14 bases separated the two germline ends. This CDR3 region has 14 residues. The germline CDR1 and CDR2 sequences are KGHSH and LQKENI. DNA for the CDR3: TGTGCCAGCTCACGGCGGGAAACCGGGAATGAGCAGTTCTTC. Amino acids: CASSRRETGNEQFF.

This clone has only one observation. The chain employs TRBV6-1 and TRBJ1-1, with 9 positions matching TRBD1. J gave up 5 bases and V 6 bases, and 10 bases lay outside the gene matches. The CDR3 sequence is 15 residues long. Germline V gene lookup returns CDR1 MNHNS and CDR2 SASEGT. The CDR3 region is CASSEGTGFYTEAFF. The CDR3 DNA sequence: TGTGCCAGCAGCGAGGGGACAGGGTTTTATACTGAAGCTTTCTTT.

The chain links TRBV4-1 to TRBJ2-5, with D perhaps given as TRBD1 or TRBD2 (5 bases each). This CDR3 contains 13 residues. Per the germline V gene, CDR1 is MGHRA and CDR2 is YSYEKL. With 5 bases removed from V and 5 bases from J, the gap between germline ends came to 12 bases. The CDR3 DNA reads TGCGCCAGCAGCTCGGGGCTGGGGGAGACCCAGTACTTC. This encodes CASSSGLGETQYF.

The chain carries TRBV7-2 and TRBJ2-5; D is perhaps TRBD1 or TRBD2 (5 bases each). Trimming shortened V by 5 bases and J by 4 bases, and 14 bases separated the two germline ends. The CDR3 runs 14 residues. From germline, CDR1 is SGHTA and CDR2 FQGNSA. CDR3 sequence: CASSRPGSGETQYF. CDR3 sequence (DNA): TGTGCCAGCAGCCGACCAGGGAGTGGAGAGACCCAGTACTTC.